These T cell receptor beta chains were read from a single sample in a study of blood T cell repertoires in COVID-19. TCRdb's copy holds only in-frame clones and misses some; the assay was immunoSEQ multiplex PCR. This table holds about 200,000 clones, approximately 86% found once. The sequencing input was peripheral blood. The receptors were gathered from a man between 60 and 75 years old with acute or convalescent COVID-19. The CDR3 runs from the conserved cysteine through the conserved F or W. Fields, in order: D gene, CDR3 length, V gene, clone size, J gene, CDR3 protein, CDR3 DNA. A D gene is named only where the DNA matches it firmly. The size entry is marked missing in some rows and otherwise reads once, few, many or a size class.

d_gene: NA; len: 14; v_gene: TRBV6-5; abundance: NA; j_gene: TRBJ2-5; CDR3aa: CASSWAQGMETQYF; CDR3nt: TGTGCCAGCAGTTGGGCCCAGGGAATGGAGACCCAGTACTTC
d_gene: TRBD1; len: 14; v_gene: TRBV4-1; abundance: NA; j_gene: TRBJ2-7; CDR3aa: CASSKGDRFYEQYF; CDR3nt: TGCGCCAGCAGCAAAGGGGACAGATTCTACGAGCAGTACTTC
d_gene: NA; len: 14; v_gene: TRBV6-5; abundance: NA; j_gene: TRBJ2-3; CDR3aa: CASTGGPDTDTQYF; CDR3nt: TGTGCCAGCACCGGGGGGCCCGACACAGATACGCAGTATTTT
d_gene: NA; len: 14; v_gene: TRBV28; abundance: NA; j_gene: TRBJ1-3; CDR3aa: CASSLAGPGNTIYF; CDR3nt: TGTGCCAGCAGTTTAGCAGGGCCGGGAAACACCATATATTTT
d_gene: TRBD1; len: 14; v_gene: TRBV6-1; abundance: NA; j_gene: TRBJ2-1; CDR3aa: CASSEGQGWDEQFF; CDR3nt: TGTGCCAGCAGTGAGGGACAGGGCTGGGATGAGCAGTTCTTC
d_gene: NA; len: 15; v_gene: TRBV9; abundance: NA; j_gene: TRBJ1-2; CDR3aa: CASSVEGDAGGGYTF; CDR3nt: TGTGCCAGCAGCGTAGAAGGGGACGCCGGGGGTGGCTACACCTTC
d_gene: NA; len: 12; v_gene: TRBV5-6; abundance: NA; j_gene: TRBJ1-2; CDR3aa: CASSLVRGGYTF; CDR3nt: TGTGCCAGCAGCTTGGTTCGCGGAGGCTACACCTTC
d_gene: NA; len: 11; v_gene: TRBV28; abundance: NA; j_gene: TRBJ2-7; CDR3aa: CASSARDEQYF; CDR3nt: TGTGCCAGCAGTGCTAGAGACGAGCAGTACTTC
d_gene: TRBD2; len: 15; v_gene: TRBV6-1; abundance: NA; j_gene: TRBJ2-1; CDR3aa: CASSEGVAGLDEQFF; CDR3nt: TGTGCCAGCAGTGAAGGGGTAGCGGGGTTGGATGAGCAGTTCTTC
d_gene: NA; len: 14; v_gene: TRBV18; abundance: NA; j_gene: TRBJ1-2; CDR3aa: CASSPRKGDDGYTF; CDR3nt: TGTGCCAGCTCACCAAGGAAGGGGGATGATGGCTACACCTTC
d_gene: TRBD1; len: 15; v_gene: TRBV7-2; abundance: NA; j_gene: TRBJ2-7; CDR3aa: CASSLAPDRSYEQYF; CDR3nt: TGTGCCAGCAGCTTAGCGCCGGACAGGTCCTACGAGCAGTACTTC
d_gene: NA; len: 16; v_gene: TRBV19; abundance: NA; j_gene: TRBJ1-1; CDR3aa: CASSIPAGARNTEAFF; CDR3nt: TGTGCCAGTAGTATCCCAGCGGGGGCGCGGAACACTGAAGCTTTCTTT
d_gene: TRBD1; len: 15; v_gene: TRBV15; abundance: NA; j_gene: TRBJ1-1; CDR3aa: CATSSPRGLNTEAFF; CDR3nt: TGTGCCACCAGCAGCCCCAGGGGGCTGAACACTGAAGCTTTCTTT
d_gene: NA; len: 16; v_gene: TRBV28; abundance: NA; j_gene: TRBJ2-5; CDR3aa: CASSGGQHGVQETQYF; CDR3nt: TGTGCCAGCAGTGGGGGCCAACATGGGGTCCAAGAGACCCAGTACTTC
d_gene: NA; len: 14; v_gene: TRBV25-1; abundance: NA; j_gene: TRBJ2-5; CDR3aa: CASSTRQVGETQYF; CDR3nt: TGTGCCAGCAGTACCCGACAGGTGGGAGAGACCCAGTACTTC
d_gene: NA; len: 17; v_gene: TRBV28; abundance: once; j_gene: TRBJ2-4; CDR3aa: CASSLSLDTVAKNIQYF; CDR3nt: TGTGCCAGCAGTTTAAGCCTGGACACTGTAGCCAAAAACATTCAGTACTTC
d_gene: NA; len: 11; v_gene: TRBV20-1; abundance: NA; j_gene: TRBJ1-1; CDR3aa: CSATRGTEAFF; CDR3nt: TGCAGTGCTACTAGGGGCACTGAAGCTTTCTTT
d_gene: TRBD2; len: 14; v_gene: TRBV7-2; abundance: NA; j_gene: TRBJ2-1; CDR3aa: CASSSAGDHSLQFF; CDR3nt: TGTGCCAGCAGCTCCGCGGGGGACCATTCCTTGCAGTTCTTC
d_gene: NA; len: 14; v_gene: TRBV19; abundance: NA; j_gene: TRBJ2-3; CDR3aa: CASSPGGAGDTQYF; CDR3nt: TGTGCCAGTAGTCCGGGCGGGGCAGGAGATACGCAGTATTTT
d_gene: NA; len: 15; v_gene: TRBV11-2; abundance: NA; j_gene: TRBJ1-2; CDR3aa: CASSLVSAGNYGYTF; CDR3nt: TGTGCCAGCAGCTTAGTATCAGCAGGGAACTATGGCTACACCTTC
d_gene: NA; len: 13; v_gene: TRBV19; abundance: few; j_gene: TRBJ1-1; CDR3aa: CASSDRGNTEAFF; CDR3nt: TGTGCCAGTAGTGATAGGGGGAACACTGAAGCTTTCTTT
d_gene: TRBD2; len: 16; v_gene: TRBV6-6; abundance: NA; j_gene: TRBJ2-3; CDR3aa: CASSSRLAVGTDTQYF; CDR3nt: TGTGCCAGCAGTTCAAGACTAGCGGTAGGCACAGATACGCAGTATTTT
d_gene: NA; len: 12; v_gene: TRBV3-1/TRBV3-2; abundance: NA; j_gene: TRBJ1-6; CDR3aa: CASSSRNSPLHF; CDR3nt: TGTGCCAGCAGCTCCAGAAATTCACCCCTCCACTTT
d_gene: NA; len: 13; v_gene: TRBV2; abundance: NA; j_gene: TRBJ1-2; CDR3aa: CASRGRAVYGYTF; CDR3nt: TGTGCCAGCAGAGGCAGGGCGGTGTATGGCTACACCTTC
d_gene: NA; len: 15; v_gene: TRBV27; abundance: NA; j_gene: TRBJ2-7; CDR3aa: CASSLWPGPPYEQYF; CDR3nt: TGTGCCAGCAGTTTATGGCCAGGCCCTCCGTACGAGCAGTACTTC
d_gene: TRBD2; len: 14; v_gene: TRBV10-3; abundance: once; j_gene: TRBJ2-3; CDR3aa: CAIRASGGTDTQYF; CDR3nt: TGTGCCATCCGTGCTAGCGGGGGCACAGATACGCAGTATTTT
d_gene: TRBD1; len: 17; v_gene: TRBV4-1; abundance: NA; j_gene: TRBJ2-7; CDR3aa: CASSQVSGGQLAYEQYF; CDR3nt: TGCGCCAGCAGCCAAGTGTCAGGGGGACAGTTGGCCTACGAGCAGTACTTC
d_gene: NA; len: 14; v_gene: TRBV3-1/TRBV3-2; abundance: NA; j_gene: TRBJ1-1; CDR3aa: CASSQRTVNTEAFF; CDR3nt: TGTGCCAGCAGCCAAAGGACTGTGAACACTGAAGCTTTCTTT
d_gene: NA; len: 16; v_gene: TRBV15; abundance: NA; j_gene: TRBJ1-1; CDR3aa: CATSRDSAEVNTEAFF; CDR3nt: TGTGCCACCAGCAGAGATAGCGCGGAGGTGAACACTGAAGCTTTCTTT
d_gene: NA; len: 16; v_gene: TRBV6-2/TRBV6-3; abundance: NA; j_gene: TRBJ1-6; CDR3aa: CASRPGGSSYNSPLHF; CDR3nt: TGTGCCAGCCGCCCCGGCGGGAGCTCCTATAATTCACCCCTCCACTTT
d_gene: NA; len: 14; v_gene: TRBV6-5; abundance: NA; j_gene: TRBJ1-6; CDR3aa: CASSAISENSPLHF; CDR3nt: TGTGCCAGCAGCGCAATTTCGGAGAATTCACCCCTCCACTTT
d_gene: NA; len: 13; v_gene: TRBV14; abundance: NA; j_gene: TRBJ1-2; CDR3aa: CASSPSGPGGYTF; CDR3nt: TGTGCCAGCAGCCCTTCCGGGCCGGGAGGCTACACCTTC
d_gene: NA; len: 14; v_gene: TRBV18; abundance: NA; j_gene: TRBJ2-7; CDR3aa: CASSSSRGYGEQYF; CDR3nt: TGTGCCAGCTCATCTTCACGGGGGTACGGCGAGCAGTACTTC
d_gene: NA; len: 19; v_gene: TRBV27; abundance: once; j_gene: TRBJ2-2; CDR3aa: CASSLVRGAYTANTGELFF; CDR3nt: TGTGCCAGCAGTTTAGTCCGGGGGGCCTACACCGCGAACACCGGGGAGCTGTTTTTT
d_gene: NA; len: 14; v_gene: TRBV7-3; abundance: few; j_gene: TRBJ1-2; CDR3aa: CASSVTAGGYGYTF; CDR3nt: TGTGCCAGCAGCGTGACCGCCGGGGGCTATGGCTACACCTTC
d_gene: NA; len: 14; v_gene: TRBV3-1/TRBV3-2; abundance: NA; j_gene: TRBJ1-1; CDR3aa: CASSPYKRDTEAFF; CDR3nt: TGTGCCAGCAGCCCGTACAAGAGGGACACTGAAGCTTTCTTT
d_gene: NA; len: 14; v_gene: TRBV7-3; abundance: NA; j_gene: TRBJ2-5; CDR3aa: CASSPGQFQETQYF; CDR3nt: TGTGCCAGCAGCCCCGGACAGTTCCAAGAGACCCAGTACTTC
d_gene: TRBD2; len: 16; v_gene: TRBV5-1; abundance: NA; j_gene: TRBJ2-3; CDR3aa: CASSLSVSGGRDTQYF; CDR3nt: TGCGCCAGCAGCTTGAGCGTTAGCGGGGGAAGGGATACGCAGTATTTT
d_gene: NA; len: 15; v_gene: TRBV19; abundance: NA; j_gene: TRBJ1-2; CDR3aa: CASSISRGGNYGYTF; CDR3nt: TGTGCCAGTAGTATATCTAGGGGGGGTAACTATGGCTACACCTTC
d_gene: NA; len: 13; v_gene: TRBV5-1; abundance: NA; j_gene: TRBJ1-1; CDR3aa: CASSPDMNTEAFF; CDR3nt: TGCGCCAGCAGCCCGGACATGAACACTGAAGCTTTCTTT
d_gene: NA; len: 14; v_gene: TRBV7-2; abundance: NA; j_gene: TRBJ2-7; CDR3aa: CASSFGQGNPEQYF; CDR3nt: TGTGCCAGCAGCTTCGGCCAGGGAAACCCCGAGCAGTACTTC
d_gene: TRBD1; len: 17; v_gene: TRBV19; abundance: NA; j_gene: TRBJ1-2; CDR3aa: CASSEQKRTGGNYGYTF; CDR3nt: TGTGCCAGTAGTGAACAAAAACGGACAGGGGGTAACTATGGCTACACCTTC
d_gene: NA; len: 15; v_gene: TRBV7-9; abundance: NA; j_gene: TRBJ2-4; CDR3aa: CASSGAASPKNIQYF; CDR3nt: TGTGCCAGCAGCGGGGCAGCCTCCCCCAAAAACATTCAGTACTTC
d_gene: TRBD2; len: 15; v_gene: TRBV7-2; abundance: NA; j_gene: TRBJ2-2; CDR3aa: CASTPGGGNTGELFF; CDR3nt: TGTGCCAGCACCCCGGGAGGGGGAAACACCGGGGAGCTGTTTTTT
d_gene: NA; len: 13; v_gene: TRBV18; abundance: NA; j_gene: TRBJ2-2; CDR3aa: CASSPVRTGELFF; CDR3nt: TGTGCCAGCTCACCAGTCCGGACCGGGGAGCTGTTTTTT
d_gene: NA; len: 13; v_gene: TRBV19; abundance: NA; j_gene: TRBJ2-7; CDR3aa: CASRARGTYEQYF; CDR3nt: TGTGCCAGTAGGGCCCGCGGGACCTACGAGCAGTACTTC
d_gene: TRBD1; len: 20; v_gene: TRBV19; abundance: NA; j_gene: TRBJ1-2; CDR3aa: CASSVGRMGDRAVFVYGYTF; CDR3nt: TGTGCCAGTTCAGTGGGGAGAATGGGGGACAGGGCTGTCTTCGTCTATGGCTACACCTTC
d_gene: NA; len: 13; v_gene: TRBV7-2; abundance: once; j_gene: TRBJ1-1; CDR3aa: CASRRTQDAEAFF; CDR3nt: TGTGCCAGCAGACGAACCCAGGATGCTGAAGCTTTCTTT
d_gene: TRBD1; len: 17; v_gene: TRBV5-6; abundance: NA; j_gene: TRBJ1-2; CDR3aa: CASSSPVEQGTDYGYTF; CDR3nt: TGTGCCAGCAGCTCCCCAGTGGAACAGGGGACTGACTATGGCTACACCTTC
d_gene: NA; len: 18; v_gene: TRBV7-9; abundance: once; j_gene: TRBJ1-6; CDR3aa: CASSSGGLASSYNSPLHF; CDR3nt: TGTGCCAGCAGCTCGGGGGGGCTCGCTAGCTCCTATAATTCACCCCTCCACTTT
d_gene: NA; len: 15; v_gene: TRBV28; abundance: NA; j_gene: TRBJ1-5; CDR3aa: CASSRTAGVGQPQHF; CDR3nt: TGTGCCAGCAGCAGGACAGCAGGGGTGGGTCAGCCCCAGCATTTT
d_gene: TRBD2; len: 17; v_gene: TRBV5-1; abundance: NA; j_gene: TRBJ2-7; CDR3aa: CASSLVLAGGNSYEQYF; CDR3nt: TGCGCCAGCAGCTTGGTGTTAGCGGGGGGGAACTCCTACGAGCAGTACTTC